The present T cell receptor beta chain was sequenced within a study of cytomegalovirus exposure and HLA in healthy donors (dated by TCRdb to 2017 to 2019). Looking at the study overall: The 500 to 800 repertoires of the first cohort and the roughly 120 validation repertoires were produced on the same platform, according to a later analysis. The study aimed to test whether signatures of past pathogen exposure could be identified by cataloging public T cell receptors. Along with the roughly 670-subject first cohort, a separate validation cohort of about 110 different subjects was used. To predict cytomegalovirus infection status, the study combined high-throughput TCR immunosequencing, statistical association of individual TCRs with disease status, and machine learning. The investigation overall reported the following: The classifier was reported to diagnose cytomegalovirus status with high specificity and sensitivity in both the original cohort and the validation cohort. A few of the identified cytomegalovirus-associated TCR beta chains were confirmed in vitro to be specific for cytomegalovirus antigens. The study gave a list of over 150 TCR beta chains associated with cytomegalovirus. Subsequent analysis determined that TCRs grouped into clusters in the first cohort also showed a tendency toward co-occurrence across the roughly 120 validation repertoires, and approximately 94% of cluster scores exceeded 0. The authors suggested that the approach could potentially be generalized to other disease states and immunological phenotypes. Most TCR sequences were seen in very few donors, while some public TCRs were found in many individuals. All 130 or so repertoires were used to score co-occurrence in the validation cohort in a later analysis, because that analysis had no HLA typing for the cohort.

The library was made by the immunoSEQ multiplex PCR assay. The authors processed their data as follows. A statistical classification framework was developed to diagnose cytomegalovirus status using the catalog of TCR beta chain sequences. The table was pulled from immuneACCESS by TCRdb, which kept in-frame rearrangements only. Such tables lose some clones; where checked, under half of the loss comes from unresolved V genes, and the rest has no known cause. D and trimming were read from the DNA, whereas the V and J calls and clone size are those reported in that table. A total of tens of thousands of clones appear in this sample, about 91% of them only once. The ten largest clones add up to around 3% of the sample. As concerns this clone: Which antigen it targets is not known. Base qualities are not recorded, but no much larger clone differs from it by a single base.

The donors belonged to the validation cohort of approximately 130 subjects, which was separate from the roughly 670-subject first cohort. Sequencing was performed on PBMCs. The TCR comes from a man aged 18 to 30 in good health and CMV-seronegative.

The sequenced DNA: TGTGCCAGCAGCCTATCGGACAGAGTCAATCAGCCCCAGCATTTT. Its amino acids are CASSLSDRVNQPQHF. Here the chain combines TRBV4-2 and TRBJ1-5, with a weak D call of TRBD1 (6 bases match). Sequences LGHNA (CDR1) and YNFKEQ (CDR2) are obtained from the germline V gene. Trimming removed 4 bases from V and 3 bases from J, leaving 13 bases between the germline ends. The CDR3 starts with the cysteine, ends with the phenylalanine, and has 15 residues. Left in the record is the CDR3 DNA by itself, 45 bases read in frame from the first base.